This entry describes one T cell receptor beta chain. Its antigen is undetermined. Clones were read by immunoSEQ multiplex PCR, and TCRdb kept only the in-frame ones, dropping some. The sample consists of about 6,100 clones, over 75% of them appearing once. The sample originates from a study of OX40 agonist ivuxolimab in advanced cancers. Findings and limits, study-wide: Specificity for antigen went undetermined in the expanded peripheral T cells. Dose levels from 0.1 to 3.0 mg/kg saw CD4+ and CD8+ blood T cells expand clonally by week 6.

The V gene lost 2 bases and the J gene lost 6 bases, with 8 bases spanning the gap. The CDR3 length is 13 residues. The germline V gene encodes CDR1 LNHDA and CDR2 SQIVND (reference sequence). Material: CD4+ or CD8+ T cells sorted from blood, obtained in a trial of the OX40 agonist ivuxolimab. The rearrangement joins TRBV19 to TRBJ2-1; perhaps D is TRBD1 or TRBD2 (5 bases each). The sequence derives from an adult with an advanced solid tumor such as melanoma, head and neck, liver or kidney cancer. The CDR3 reads CASSINGGNEQFF. The CDR3, as DNA: TGTGCCAGTAGTATAAATGGGGGCAATGAGCAGTTCTTC.